This TCR beta chain was profiled in a study of early T cells in non-severe SARS-CoV-2 infection. For the study at large: It was bulk RNA from unsorted whole blood that was sequenced, and the chains were unpaired. Overall study results and limits: The study's VDJdb matching favored anti-spike CD8 responses and missed private and CD4 specificities.

Unique molecular identifiers were added to individual cDNA molecules. TCRdb fed the 5' RACE reads into MiXCR, producing one record per CDR3 protein. The sample has tens of thousands of distinct CDR3 sequences, under 7.5% seen once. Germline trimming cut 3 bases from V and 3 bases from J; bases unmatched to any gene: 10. This CDR3 region has 15 residues. Germline V gene sequence: CDR1 SQVTM, CDR2 ANQGSEA. This clonotype was seen many times. What it binds is unknown. Sequenced material: whole blood. This chain uses TRBV29-1 with TRBJ1-2; 7 nucleotides align to TRBD1. The receptor's source is an adult who was a healthcare worker with PCR-confirmed SARS-CoV-2 infection or an uninfected control (not recorded which). This chain's CDR3 is CSVDSPGQQYYGYTF. CDR3 sequence (DNA): TGCAGCGTTGACTCCCCGGGACAGCAATACTATGGCTACACCTTC.